These 30 T cell receptor beta chains came from one sample sequenced in a study of OX40 agonist ivuxolimab in advanced cancers. The data were produced by immunoSEQ multiplex PCR, yet TCRdb's version contains in-frame clones alone and is incomplete. Here the sample spans fewer than 90,000 clones, around 88% being singletons. The sequences come from CD4+ or CD8+ T cells sorted from blood, collected in a trial of the OX40 agonist ivuxolimab. The receptors here all came from an adult with an advanced solid tumor such as melanoma, head and neck, liver or kidney cancer.

The chain combines TRBV19 with TRBJ2-1; D not resolved. Germline V gene data show CDR1 as LNHDA and CDR2 as SQIVND (reference sequence). The CDR3 covers 11 residues. Trimming took off 3 bases at V and 9 bases at J, with 6 bases between the two ends. The CDR3 sequence is CASSILGEQFF. For the CDR3, the DNA is TGTGCCAGTAGTATTCTTGGTGAGCAGTTCTTC.

This chain connects TRBV6-6 to TRBJ2-7, with TRBD2 matching 8 bases. Per the germline V gene, CDR1 is MNHNY and CDR2 is SVGAGI (reference sequence). The CDR3 covers 14 residues. J gave up 4 bases and V 4 bases, and 6 bases lay outside the gene matches. CDR3 in DNA: TGTGCCAGCAGTTCCCCTGCGGGAGGTTACGAGCAGTACTTC. This codes for CASSSPAGGYEQYF.

The J gene is TRBJ1-3, the V gene TRBV30; tentative D call: TRBD1 (5 bases). Germline CDR1 reads GTSNPN; CDR2 reads SVGIG (reference sequence). CDR3 length: 13 residues. Deletions cut 3 bases from V and 1 base from J, with 7 bases between. CDR3 bases: TGTGCCTGGAGGGGACGTTCTGGAAACACCATATATTTT. As protein: CAWRGRSGNTIYF.

The chain couples TRBV21-1 to TRBJ2-3; the table's D call, TRBD2, has no DNA check behind it. TRBV21-1 is annotated as a pseudogene. This CDR3 contains 17 residues. The CDR3 DNA reads as TGTGCCAGCACCCAATTGAGTGGGAGAGGAAACACAGATACGCAGTATTTT. It yields the protein CASTQLSGRGNTDTQYF.

The rearrangement uses TRBV5-1 and TRBJ2-1; 11 nucleotides line up with TRBD2. The CDR3 length is 14 residues. Germline CDR1 reads SGHRS; CDR2 reads YFSETQ. V dropped 5 bases and J dropped 8; count of bases not matched to a gene: 6. This CDR3 reads CASRLAGGPDEQFF. The CDR3 bases are TGCGCCAGCAGGTTAGCGGGAGGGCCCGATGAGCAGTTCTTC.

The chain is built from TRBV6-1 and TRBJ2-1; the D gene is possibly TRBD1 (6 bases). CDR1 and CDR2 (germline): MNHNS, SASEGT. Trimming pared 6 bases from V and 7 bases from J, leaving 16 bases between. The CDR3 is 14 residues long. The CDR3 sequence: CASSEPTGSNEQFF. For the CDR3, the DNA is TGTGCCAGCAGCGAACCTACAGGGAGTAATGAGCAGTTCTTC.

The V call is TRBV5-1, the J call TRBJ2-4, with 8 bases aligning to TRBD1. Per the germline V gene, CDR1 is SGHRS and CDR2 is YFSETQ. This CDR3 contains 14 residues. V trimming: 4 bases; J trimming: 9 bases; junction bases outside the gene matches: 9. DNA of the CDR3: TGCGCCAGCAGCCCACGGACAGGGCGCATCATTCAGTACTTC. Protein: CASSPRTGRIIQYF. Using reference TRBV5-1 and TRBJ2-4 for the parts outside the CDR3, the full variable domain is KAGVTQTPRYLIKTRGQQVTLSCSPISGHRSVSWYQQTPGQGLQFLFEYFSETQRNKGNFPGRFSGRQFSNSRSEMNVSTLELGDSALYLCASSPRTGRIIQYFGAGTRLSVL.

The rearrangement links TRBV6-6 to TRBJ1-1, with D hard to call. The CDR3 sequence is 14 residues long. Per the germline V gene, CDR1 is MNHNY and CDR2 is SVGAGI (reference sequence). V lost 0 bases to trimming and J lost 5 bases, with 10 bases between them. The CDR3 spells CASSYSSGGTEAFF. CDR3 DNA sequence: TGTGCCAGCAGTTACTCCTCAGGTGGGACTGAAGCTTTCTTT.

The CDR3 is CASSLAHRATNEKLFF. The CDR3 DNA reads as TGTGCCAGCAGCTTAGCCCACAGGGCAACTAATGAAAAACTGTTTTTT. V usage is TRBV7-8 and J usage is TRBJ1-4; possibly TRBD1 for D (6 bases). Trimming took off 0 bases at V and 0 bases at J, with 8 bases between the two ends. Germline V lookup: CDR1 SGHVS, CDR2 FQNEAQ. The CDR3 consists of 16 residues. Full variable domain (missing parts from reference TRBV7-8 and TRBJ1-4): GAGVSQSPRYKVAKRGQDVALRCDPISGHVSLFWYQQALGQGPEFLTYFQNEAQLDKSGLPSDRFFAERPEGSVSTLKIQRTQQEDSAVYLCASSLAHRATNEKLFFGSGTQLSVL.

V gene TRBV5-1 combines with J gene TRBJ2-7, with TRBD1 matching 8 bases. The germline CDR1 and CDR2 sequences are SGHRS and YFSETQ. With 4 bases clipped from V and 4 bases from J, the junction kept 7 bases outside the gene matches. The CDR3 loop spans 14 amino acids. CDR3 DNA sequence: TGCGCCAGCAGCGCAACAGGGGGGACTTACGAGCAGTACTTC. This codes for CASSATGGTYEQYF.

The chain joins TRBV2 to TRBJ1-5, with D possibly matching TRBD1 (5 bases). Germline loops: CDR1 SNHLY, CDR2 FYNNEI. The CDR3 totals 14 residues. Trimming took 6 bases from V and 0 from J, leaving 9 bases between them. The CDR3 reads CASREGYSNQPQHF. DNA for the CDR3: TGTGCCAGCAGGGAGGGGTATAGCAATCAGCCCCAGCATTTT.

The CDR3 here is CASSSGDQGDIQYF. In DNA, the CDR3 is TGCGCCAGCAGCTCCGGGGACCAAGGAGACATTCAGTACTTC. The chain links TRBV5-1 to TRBJ2-4; D tentatively fits TRBD1 or TRBD2 (5 bases each). The CDR3 consists of 14 residues. CDR1 is SGHRS and CDR2 is YFSETQ in the germline V gene. The V and J ends lost 3 bases and 8 bases respectively, with 15 bases between them.

The chain employs TRBV6-5 and TRBJ1-6; D uncertain. The V gene's germline CDR1 is MNHEY and CDR2 SVGAGI. The CDR3 contains 13 residues. Trimming removed 10 bases at V and 10 bases at J, with 17 bases between. CDR3 in amino acids: CATKRDIRSPLHF. CDR3 coding DNA: TGTGCCACCAAGAGGGATATAAGGTCACCCCTCCACTTT.

The chain recombines TRBV11-3 with TRBJ2-1; possible D gene TRBD2, 6 bases. CDR3 length equals 12 residues. Germline V gives CDR1 SGHNT, CDR2 YENEEA. Trimming removed 5 bases at V and 12 bases at J, with 14 bases between. The CDR3 protein is CASSVMDGGQFF. The CDR3 DNA reads TGTGCCAGCAGCGTAATGGACGGGGGGCAGTTCTTC.

The chain uses TRBV5-5 and TRBJ1-4, with TRBD1 identical over 7 bases. V lost 0 bases and J lost 8; bases outside the gene matches: 4. Per germline, CDR1 SGHKS and CDR2 YYEKEE (reference sequence). This CDR3 region has 14 residues. The CDR3 DNA follows: TGTGCCAGCAGCTTGGGACAGGGCGGGGAAAAACTGTTTTTT. Its protein product is CASSLGQGGEKLFF.

This chain joins TRBV6-5 and TRBJ1-2, with D hard to call. Germline CDR1 and CDR2: MNHEY and SVGAGI. V lost 6 bases to trimming and J lost 1 base, with 15 bases between them. The length of the CDR3 is 15 residues. This CDR3 is CASRSRRDGNYGYTF. The CDR3 coding sequence is TGTGCCAGCAGATCTCGGAGGGATGGTAACTATGGCTACACCTTC.

The chain has TRBV29-1 and TRBJ2-5, with TRBD2 identical over 12 bases. The CDR3 is 12 residues long. CDR1 and CDR2 from the germline V gene are SQVTM and ANQGSEA. V lost 6 bases, J lost 7 bases, and 3 bases stayed unmatched. Written as DNA, the CDR3 is TGCAGCGTGACTAGCGGGAGAGGGACCCAGTACTTC. Translation: CSVTSGRGTQYF.

The rearrangement links TRBV5-1 to TRBJ1-2; TRBD1 is a possible D gene (6 bases). From germline, CDR1 is SGHRS and CDR2 YFSETQ. V gave up 0 bases and J gave up 8 bases, with 11 bases separating them. This CDR3 has 13 residues. CDR3 region: CASSLDAGHGYTF. The CDR3, as DNA: TGCGCCAGCAGCTTGGATGCGGGACACGGCTACACCTTC.

The V call is TRBV5-1, the J call TRBJ2-2; 9 positions agree with TRBD1. The CDR3 is 15 residues long. Germline lookup yields CDR1 SGHRS and CDR2 YFSETQ. The ends lost 1 base at V and 4 bases at J; junction bases unmatched: 2. CDR3 amino acids: CASSLLTGGTGELFF. The CDR3 DNA reads as TGCGCCAGCAGCTTGCTGACAGGGGGCACCGGGGAGCTGTTTTTT.

The rearrangement uses TRBV18 and TRBJ2-7; 9 bases map to TRBD2. Germline trimming cut 6 bases from V and 2 bases from J; bases unmatched to any gene: 14. From germline, CDR1 is KGHSH and CDR2 LQKENI. CDR3 length equals 17 residues. CDR3 loop: CASSSNSGSGSPYEQYF. As DNA, the CDR3 is TGTGCCAGCTCCTCCAATTCAGGTAGCGGGAGTCCCTACGAGCAGTACTTC.

V gene TRBV5-1 combines with J gene TRBJ1-5; possible D gene TRBD1, 6 bases. V was cut by 3 bases and J by 6 bases, with 10 bases left in between. CDR3 size: 13 residues. Looked up from germline, CDR1 is SGHRS and CDR2 is YFSETQ. The CDR3 reads CASSSQGGQPQHF. As DNA, the CDR3 is TGCGCCAGCAGCTCACAGGGAGGTCAGCCCCAGCATTTT.

CDR3 sequence (DNA): TGTGCCAGCAGCAAAGCGGGGGGAGCCAAAAACATTCAGTACTTC. Its translation is CASSKAGGAKNIQYF. The chain employs TRBV21-1 and TRBJ2-4; the table's D call TRBD2 went unverified against the DNA. TRBV21-1 is shown as a pseudogene. The CDR3 consists of 15 residues.

The V call is TRBV18, the J call TRBJ1-4, with D possibly being TRBD1 (5 bases). The germline gives CDR1 KGHSH, CDR2 LQKENI. The germline V and J ends were trimmed by 6 bases and 4 bases, with 9 bases remaining between them. The CDR3 is made up of 13 amino acids. The CDR3 DNA reads as TGTGCCAGCTCCCAGGGTATTAATGAAAAACTGTTTTTT. It encodes CASSQGINEKLFF.

The chain links TRBV15 to TRBJ2-1, with 10 positions matching TRBD1. Germline V gene lookup returns CDR1 LNHNV and CDR2 YYDKDF (reference sequence). This CDR3 spans 15 amino acids. V was pared by 5 bases and J by 5 bases, with 6 bases of the junction left unmatched. The chain's CDR3 is CATSSWDRGNNEQFF. CDR3 DNA: TGTGCCACCAGCTCGTGGGACAGGGGAAACAATGAGCAGTTCTTC.

This clone was seen a single time. The chain carries TRBV7-8 and TRBJ2-6, with a weak D call TRBD1 (6 bases). Germline CDR1 SGHVS, CDR2 FQNEAQ. The V end was cut by 7 bases, the J end by 4 bases, with 11 bases between. CDR3 length equals 14 residues. The CDR3: CASTFQGGANVLTF. The CDR3 bases are TGTGCCAGCACCTTCCAGGGGGGGGCCAACGTCCTGACTTTC.

This clone was picked up a small number of times. V usage is TRBV18 and J usage is TRBJ2-7, with D uncertain. This CDR3 is 14 amino acids long. Germline CDR1 KGHSH, CDR2 LQKENI. The ends were cut back, 6 bases at V and 5 bases at J, with 17 bases in the middle. CDR3 nucleotide sequence: TGTGCCAGCTCCCCTACCACGGGTAAAGACGAGCAGTACTTC. It specifies CASSPTTGKDEQYF.

V and J are TRBV6-1 and TRBJ2-7; 13 positions agree with TRBD2. CDR1 MNHNS and CDR2 SASEGT come from the germline V gene. CDR3 size: 14 residues. V gave up 6 bases and J gave up 2 bases; unmatched junction bases: 1. This chain's CDR3 is CASRGTSGAYEQYF. DNA of the CDR3: TGTGCCAGCAGGGGGACTAGCGGGGCCTACGAGCAGTACTTC.

The chain joins TRBV7-9 to TRBJ2-7; possible D gene TRBD1, 6 bases. Trimming took 2 bases from V and 3 from J, leaving 11 bases between them. CDR3 size: 14 residues. The germline V gene encodes CDR1 SEHNR and CDR2 FQNEAQ (reference sequence). In DNA, the CDR3 is TGTGCCAGCAGCTTACTACAGGGTAGCTACGAGCAGTACTTC. Its translation: CASSLLQGSYEQYF.

This chain uses TRBV28 with TRBJ2-5; D is possibly TRBD2 (6 bases). This CDR3 spans 15 amino acids. V lost 6 bases, J lost 5 bases, and 19 bases lay in between. In germline, CDR1 is MDHEN, CDR2 SYDVKM. In DNA form, the CDR3 reads TGTGCCAGCAGCCCAAGAGGTCGGGGACTGGAGACCCAGTACTTC. Translation: CASSPRGRGLETQYF.

The chain carries TRBV7-6 and TRBJ2-1; D may be TRBD1 or TRBD2 (5 bases each). V gave up 2 bases and J gave up 10 bases, with 15 bases separating them. CDR1 and CDR2 (germline): SGHVS, FNYEAQ. The CDR3 spans 14 residues. CDR3: CASSLYRGRSEQFF. The CDR3, as DNA: TGTGCCAGCAGCTTATATCGGGGCCGTAGCGAGCAGTTCTTC.